This T cell receptor (beta chain) was sequenced during a study of OX40 agonist ivuxolimab in advanced cancers. Findings and caveats of the study: Clonal expansion from baseline to week 6 occurred in both CD4+ and CD8+ T cells.

V was clipped by 3 bases and J by 8 bases; unmatched bases: 6. The CDR3 contains 14 residues. Germline V gives CDR1 SGHVS, CDR2 FQNEAQ. The data were produced by immunoSEQ multiplex PCR, yet TCRdb's version contains in-frame clones alone and is incomplete. Among over 65,000 clones listed, around 79% were seen once. Worth noting for this clone: Its antigen is currently unknown.

The TCR sequence derives from an adult with an advanced solid tumor such as melanoma, head and neck, liver or kidney cancer. This specimen consisted of CD4+ or CD8+ T cells sorted from blood, obtained in a trial of the OX40 agonist ivuxolimab. This rearrangement joins TRBV7-8 to TRBJ2-7; 11 nucleotides match TRBD2. The CDR3 DNA is TGTGCCAGCAGCTTGGTGACTAGCGGGAACCAGCAGTACTTC. Translation: CASSLVTSGNQQYF.